The clone carrying this T cell receptor beta chain was counted only a few times. With a J-beta primer mix and a sample-barcoded 5' primer, a second PCR ran about 7 to 12 cycles. TCRdb re-analysed the 5' RACE reads in MiXCR, keeping a single row per CDR3 protein. The sample consists of 1.8 million or so distinct CDR3 sequences, about 39% of them appearing once. Drawing of peripheral blood yielded approximately 10 milliliters from each donor. The data belong to a study of blood T cells in healthy people across ages. The V gene lost 5 bases and the J gene lost 1 base, with 15 bases spanning the gap. From germline, CDR1 is SGHTA and CDR2 FQGNSA. The CDR3 contains 16 residues.

The chain couples TRBV7-2 to TRBJ2-4; tentatively, D is TRBD1 (6 bases). This clonotype was obtained from a human donor in good health. Sequenced sample: blood. CDR3 loop: CASSLTGWLAKNIQYF. The CDR3 nucleotides read TGTGCCAGCAGCCTTACAGGGTGGCTCGCCAAAAACATTCAGTACTTC.